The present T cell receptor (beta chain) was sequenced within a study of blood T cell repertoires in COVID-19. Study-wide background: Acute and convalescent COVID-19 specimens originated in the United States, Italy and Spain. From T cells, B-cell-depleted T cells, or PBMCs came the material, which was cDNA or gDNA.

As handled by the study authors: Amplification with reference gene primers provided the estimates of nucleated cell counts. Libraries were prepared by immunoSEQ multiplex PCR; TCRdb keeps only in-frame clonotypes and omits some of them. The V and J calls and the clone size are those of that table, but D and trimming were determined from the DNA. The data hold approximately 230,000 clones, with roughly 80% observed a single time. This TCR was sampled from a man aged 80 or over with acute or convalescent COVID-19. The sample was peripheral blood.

CDR3 loop: CATSSPTGFQMNTEAFF. The CDR3 DNA reads TGTGCCACCAGCAGCCCGACAGGGTTTCAAATGAACACTGAAGCTTTCTTT. The chain is built from TRBV15 and TRBJ1-1, with 7 nucleotides matching TRBD1. This CDR3 has 17 residues. Germline CDR1 reads LNHNV; CDR2 reads YYDKDF (reference sequence). V was clipped by 3 bases and J by 0 bases; unmatched bases: 10.